This T cell receptor beta chain was recovered during a study of T cells in women clearing cervical HPV infection listed by TCRdb under 2018. Study-level background: Cases were roughly 24 women with histologically confirmed HPV16-related CIN3 or worse, including a couple of invasive cancers. Five blinded duplicates per group were added as quality controls, giving 60 or so samples: 50 or so participants and 10 replicates. Among cases, blood sampling occurred a median of about 150 days after lesion detection, with an interquartile range of roughly 85 to 210 days. HLA typing was available for only a few women, so HLA type could not be excluded as a confounder. In the parent cohort, around 10,000 women aged 18 or older were enrolled in Guanacaste, Costa Rica, during about 1993 to 1994 and were followed for roughly 7 years. The roughly 25 controls were women who cleared a single incident HPV16 infection within 12 months without developing precancer or cancer. A median age of around 30 years was observed in cases versus approximately 38 in controls, and no significant differences in baseline characteristics were found. Cases and controls were matched on age within five years and on year of sample collection. Blood from cases was collected at the visit where the lesion was first found, while blood from controls was collected once the infection could no longer be detected. An exploratory proof-of-principle case-control study, nested within the Guanacaste HPV Natural History Study in Costa Rica, was conducted to compare TCR repertoires across cervical HPV16 outcomes.

The CDR3 holds 14 amino acids from the cysteine to the phenylalanine. Sequencing covers 33 bases of the CDR3, shown here with the frame starting at base 1. For CDR1 and CDR2, the germline V gene lists WSHSY and SAAADI. Compared with germline, V lacks 5 bases and J lacks 6 bases; bases without a gene match: 6. Using the immunoSEQ assay, multiplex PCR amplified TCR beta CDR3 regions from an average of approximately 1,100 ng of genomic DNA per sample. To correct primer bias, the assay used a complete synthetic TCR repertoire to set an amplification baseline. The amplicons were sequenced on the Illumina platform. The published analysis was carried out like this. Sequences were error-corrected by clustering with frequency ratios and a modified nearest-neighbor algorithm and were then analyzed in the immunoSEQ Analyzer with IMGT gene definitions. At each rarefaction depth, TCR richness and evenness were averaged across 20 rarefaction repeats, and any sample with fewer sequences than the depth was left out. Wilcoxon rank sum tests with FDR correction were used to compare V, D and J gene relative abundances between the groups. For the blinded duplicates, the intraclass correlation was 95.6% for TCR richness and averaged 76.4% across around 61 gene segments. The clones in this table, taken by TCRdb from immuneACCESS, are in-frame only. Not every clone is retained; where verified, under half of the shortfall comes from an unresolved V gene, and the cause of the rest is unknown. D and trimming were read from the DNA, whereas the V and J calls and clone size are those reported in that table. The sample table gives about 27,000 clones. Roughly 11% of the sample comes from the top ten.

Overall study results and their limits: Cases were distinguished from controls with an estimated AUC of approximately 0.83 by random forest classifiers combining richness and V gene abundances. Across sequencing depths, CIN3+ cases showed significantly higher TCR repertoire richness than controls, but evenness did not differ between the groups. Because of the cross-sectional design, the study could not determine whether the associations came before infection or resulted from infection, and neither effector/memory subsets nor HPV-specific T cells were isolated. Lower TRBV6-7 relative abundance was observed in cases than in controls (approximately 0.1% versus 0.16%; Bonferroni P = 0.0008). T-cell numbers per sample were unknown, so richness differences could reflect varying T-cell content rather than repertoire biology.

Every participant had a single incident cervical HPV16 infection, and women with prevalent HPV16 infections were excluded. Cervical HPV DNA was detected with MY09/MY11 PCR, and genotyping was done with dot-blot hybridization. Approximately 15 mL of heparinized blood were centrifuged, and the buffy coat was split into aliquots, frozen at -30 degrees C, and then kept at -80 degrees C. QIAGEN kits were used to extract genomic DNA from the buffy coat specimens. Comments on this clone: Its antigen is currently not known. The sequence runs out 3 residues before the end of the CDR3; the remainder is reconstructed from the germline J gene.

The chain links TRBV10-2 with TRBJ2-7, with 11 bases aligning to TRBD2. Material for sequencing was blood buffy coat. The receptor was derived from a woman between 18 and 75 years old with a cervical HPV16 infection that either progressed to CIN3+ or cleared (not recorded which). CDR3 sequence: CASSSGTSGFEQYF. Partial CDR3 DNA: TGCGCCAGCAGTTCCGGGACTAGCGGTTTCGAG.